This TCR beta chain was retrieved from a study of blood T cell repertoires in COVID-19. Measured with immunoSEQ multiplex PCR; TCRdb has only the in-frame clones, and not every one. The sample records approximately 160,000 clones, around 80% being singletons. V was pared by 1 base and J by 4 bases, with 7 bases between. The CDR3 covers 13 residues. Germline CDR1 reads SGHVS; CDR2 reads FNYEAQ. Clinical history reported by participants formed the basis on which cohorts were assigned. This receptor was taken from a man in his forties who had recovered from COVID-19. The V and J genes are TRBV7-6 and TRBJ1-1; a weak D match, TRBD1 (5 bases). The source material was PBMCs or T cells enriched from blood (not recorded which). The CDR3 bases are TGTGCCAGCAGCTTAGGACAGTCCACTGAAGCTTTCTTT. Residues: CASSLGQSTEAFF.